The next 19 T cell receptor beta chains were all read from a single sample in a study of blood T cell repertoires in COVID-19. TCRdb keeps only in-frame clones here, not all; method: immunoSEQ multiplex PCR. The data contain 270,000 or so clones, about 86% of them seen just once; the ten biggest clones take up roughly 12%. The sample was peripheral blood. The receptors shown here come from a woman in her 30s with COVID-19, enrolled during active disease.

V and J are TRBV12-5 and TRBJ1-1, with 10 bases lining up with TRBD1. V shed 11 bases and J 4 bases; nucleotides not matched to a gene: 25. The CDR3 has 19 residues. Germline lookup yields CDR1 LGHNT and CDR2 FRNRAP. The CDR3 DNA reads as TGTGCTGGTAACTCTTTTCCCCGGGGACAGGGGAGGTTGGGCACTGAAGCTTTCTTT. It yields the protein CAGNSFPRGQGRLGTEAFF.

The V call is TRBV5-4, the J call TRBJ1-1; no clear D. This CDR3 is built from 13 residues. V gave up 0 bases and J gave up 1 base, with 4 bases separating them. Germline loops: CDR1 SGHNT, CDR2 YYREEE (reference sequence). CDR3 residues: CASSLVSNTEAFF. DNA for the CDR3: TGTGCCAGCAGCTTGGTCTCGAACACTGAAGCTTTCTTT.

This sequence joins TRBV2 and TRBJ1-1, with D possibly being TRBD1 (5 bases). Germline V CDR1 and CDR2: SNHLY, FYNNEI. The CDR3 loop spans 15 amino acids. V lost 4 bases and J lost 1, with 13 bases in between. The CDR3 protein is CASSAQGIKNTEAFF. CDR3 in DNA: TGTGCCAGCAGTGCGCAGGGAATAAAGAACACTGAAGCTTTCTTT.

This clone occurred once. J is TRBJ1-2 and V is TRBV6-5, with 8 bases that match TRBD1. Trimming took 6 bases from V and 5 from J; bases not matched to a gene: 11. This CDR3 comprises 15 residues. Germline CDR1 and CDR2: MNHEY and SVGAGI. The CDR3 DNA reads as TGTGCCAGCAGCCCCGCGGACAGGGCGCGATATGGCTACACCTTC. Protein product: CASSPADRARYGYTF.

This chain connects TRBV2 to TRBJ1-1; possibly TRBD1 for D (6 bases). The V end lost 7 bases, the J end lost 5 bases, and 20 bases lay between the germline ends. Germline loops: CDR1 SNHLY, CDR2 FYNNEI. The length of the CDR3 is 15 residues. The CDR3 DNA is TGTGCCAGCATAACCCCCAGGGGCGCCCTTACTGAAGCTTTCTTT. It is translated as CASITPRGALTEAFF.

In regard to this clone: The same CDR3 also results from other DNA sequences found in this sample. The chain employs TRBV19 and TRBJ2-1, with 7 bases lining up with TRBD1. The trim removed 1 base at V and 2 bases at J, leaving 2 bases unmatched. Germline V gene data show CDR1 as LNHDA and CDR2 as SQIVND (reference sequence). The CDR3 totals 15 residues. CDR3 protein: CASSIGTGAYNEQFF. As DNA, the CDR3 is TGTGCCAGTAGTATAGGAACAGGGGCCTACAATGAGCAGTTCTTC. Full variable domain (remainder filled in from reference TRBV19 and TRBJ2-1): DGGITQSPKYLFRKEGQNVTLSCEQNLNHDAMYWYRQDPGQGLRLIYYSQIVNDFQKGDIAEGYSVSREKKESFPLTVTSAQKNPTAFYLCASSIGTGAYNEQFFGPGTRLTVL.

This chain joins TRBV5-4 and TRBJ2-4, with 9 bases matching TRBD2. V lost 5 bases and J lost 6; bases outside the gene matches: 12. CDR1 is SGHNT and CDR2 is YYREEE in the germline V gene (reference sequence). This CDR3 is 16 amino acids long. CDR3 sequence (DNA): TGTGCCAGCAGTATTACGCAGCGGGGGGTCCCAAACATTCAGTACTTC. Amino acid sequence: CASSITQRGVPNIQYF.

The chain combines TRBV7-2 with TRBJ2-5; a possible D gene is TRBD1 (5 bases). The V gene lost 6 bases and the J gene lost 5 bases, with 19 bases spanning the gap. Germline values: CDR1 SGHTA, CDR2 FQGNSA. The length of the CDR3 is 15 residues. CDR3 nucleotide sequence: TGTGCCAGCAGTCCCAGGGTTGGGCTGGGGGAGACCCAGTACTTC. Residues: CASSPRVGLGETQYF.

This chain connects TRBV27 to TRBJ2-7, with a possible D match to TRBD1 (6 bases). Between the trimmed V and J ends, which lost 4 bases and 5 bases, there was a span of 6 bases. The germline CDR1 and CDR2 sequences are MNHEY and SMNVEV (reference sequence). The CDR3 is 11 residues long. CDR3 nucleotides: TGTGCCAGCAGTTACAGGGACGAGCAGTACTTC. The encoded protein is CASSYRDEQYF.

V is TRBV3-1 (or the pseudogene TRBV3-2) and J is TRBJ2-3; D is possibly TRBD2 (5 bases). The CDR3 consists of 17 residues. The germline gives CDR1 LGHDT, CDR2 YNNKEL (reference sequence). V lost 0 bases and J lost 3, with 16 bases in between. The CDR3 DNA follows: TGTGCCAGCAGCCAAGACCTCGCGGGCTCCCCTACAGATACGCAGTATTTT. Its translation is CASSQDLAGSPTDTQYF.

The CDR3 nucleotides read TGTGCCAGCGGCCAGGGCACTGAGCAGTTCTTC. This encodes CASGQGTEQFF. The gene calls are TRBV19 and TRBJ2-1, with D maybe TRBD1 (5 bases). The ends were cut back, 9 bases at V and 9 bases at J, with 12 bases in the middle. The CDR3 totals 11 residues. Per the germline V gene, CDR1 is LNHDA and CDR2 is SQIVND (reference sequence). The full variable domain, completed using reference TRBV19 and TRBJ2-1, is DGGITQSPKYLFRKEGQNVTLSCEQNLNHDAMYWYRQDPGQGLRLIYYSQIVNDFQKGDIAEGYSVSREKKESFPLTVTSAQKNPTAFYLCASGQGTEQFFGPGTRLTVL.

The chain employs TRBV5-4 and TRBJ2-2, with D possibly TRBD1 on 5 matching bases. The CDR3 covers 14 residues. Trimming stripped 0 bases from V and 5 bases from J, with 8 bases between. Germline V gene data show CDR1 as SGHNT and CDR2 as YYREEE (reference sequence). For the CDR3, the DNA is TGTGCCAGCAGCTTGGGACAGAGTACCGGGGAGCTGTTTTTT. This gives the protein CASSLGQSTGELFF. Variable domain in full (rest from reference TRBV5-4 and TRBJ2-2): ETGVTQSPTHLIKTRGQQVTLRCSSQSGHNTVSWYQQALGQGPQFIFQYYREEENGRGNFPPRFSGLQFPNYSSELNVNALELDDSALYLCASSLGQSTGELFFGEGSRLTVL.

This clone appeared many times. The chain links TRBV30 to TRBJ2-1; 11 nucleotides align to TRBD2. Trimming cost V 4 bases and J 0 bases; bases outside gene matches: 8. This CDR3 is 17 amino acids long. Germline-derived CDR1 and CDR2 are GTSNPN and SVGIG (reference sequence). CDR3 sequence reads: CAWTLAGGLSSYNEQFF. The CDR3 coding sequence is TGTGCCTGGACCCTAGCGGGGGGCCTAAGCTCCTACAATGAGCAGTTCTTC.

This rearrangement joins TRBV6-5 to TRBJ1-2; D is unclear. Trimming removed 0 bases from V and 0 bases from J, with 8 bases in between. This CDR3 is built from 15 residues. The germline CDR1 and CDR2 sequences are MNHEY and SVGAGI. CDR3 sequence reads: CASSYSRQPNYGYTF. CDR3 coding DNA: TGTGCCAGCAGTTACTCGAGGCAGCCTAACTATGGCTACACCTTC.

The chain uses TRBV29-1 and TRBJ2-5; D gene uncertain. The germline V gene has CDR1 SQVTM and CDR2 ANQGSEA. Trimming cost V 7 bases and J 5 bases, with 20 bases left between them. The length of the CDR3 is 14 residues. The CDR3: CSALLVAGIETQYF. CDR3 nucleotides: TGCAGCGCCCTTCTCGTGGCAGGCATCGAGACCCAGTACTTC.

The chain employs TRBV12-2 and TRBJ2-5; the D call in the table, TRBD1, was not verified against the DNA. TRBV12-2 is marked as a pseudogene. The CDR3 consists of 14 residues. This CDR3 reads CASRLDRGWETQYF. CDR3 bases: TGTGCAAGTCGCTTAGACAGGGGGTGGGAGACCCAGTACTTC.

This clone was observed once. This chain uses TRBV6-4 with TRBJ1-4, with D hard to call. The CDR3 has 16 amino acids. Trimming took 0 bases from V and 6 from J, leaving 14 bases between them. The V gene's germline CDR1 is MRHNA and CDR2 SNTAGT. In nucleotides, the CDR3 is TGTGCCAGCAGTGACTCACGGGGAGGGTGTTATGAAAAACTGTTTTTT. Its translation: CASSDSRGGCYEKLFF.

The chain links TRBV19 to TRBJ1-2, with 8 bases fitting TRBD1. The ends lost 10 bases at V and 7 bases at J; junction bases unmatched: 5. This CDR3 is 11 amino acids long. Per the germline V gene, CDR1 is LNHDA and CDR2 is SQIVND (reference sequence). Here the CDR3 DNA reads TGTGCCACCGGGACAGGACCTGGCTACACCTTC. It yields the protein CATGTGPGYTF.

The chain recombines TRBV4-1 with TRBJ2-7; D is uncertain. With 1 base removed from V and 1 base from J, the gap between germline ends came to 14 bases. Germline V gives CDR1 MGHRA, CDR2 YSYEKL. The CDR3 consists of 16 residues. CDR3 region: CASSQAPPGSSYEQYF. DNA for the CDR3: TGCGCCAGCAGCCAAGCCCCCCCGGGTTCTTCCTACGAGCAGTACTTC.